This is a list of T cell receptor beta chains from one sample in a study of response to subunit inactivated influenza vaccine. TCRdb fed the RT-PCR reads into MiXCR, producing one record per CDR3 protein. The sample contains more than 700,000 distinct CDR3 sequences, less than 25% of which appear only once. The sample in question was PBMCs from blood, obtained approximately 5 days after vaccination. Receptors originate from a man aged 45 to 65 who received an inactivated influenza vaccine. The CDR3 runs from the conserved cysteine through the conserved F or W. Each record gives: clone size, V gene, J gene, CDR3 length, D gene, CDR3 DNA, CDR3 protein. The D gene is left open where the match is weak. Size is omitted from some rows. Given values are once, few, many or a class for expanded clones.

size: .; V: TRBV20-1; J: TRBJ2-1; length: 15; D: TRBD1; DNA: TGCAGTGCTAAGCCCCCCCAGGGGGCGAAGGATGAGCAGTTCTTC; CDR3: CSAKPPQGAKDEQFF
size: few; V: TRBV5-8; J: TRBJ2-1; length: 15; D: TRBD1; DNA: TGTGCCAGCAGCGGCGGACAGGGGGCCTACAATGAGCAGTTCTTC; CDR3: CASSGGQGAYNEQFF
size: few; V: TRBV6-5; J: TRBJ2-3; length: 17; D: TRBD2; DNA: TGTGCCAGCAGTTACTCGACTAGCGGGAGTCGGACAGATACGCAGTATTTT; CDR3: CASSYSTSGSRTDTQYF
size: few; V: TRBV20-1; J: TRBJ2-2; length: 18; D: TRBD1; DNA: TGCAGTGCGAAGGGGGTCCCGGGACAGGGGGCCAAGACCGGGGAGCTGTTTTTT; CDR3: CSAKGVPGQGAKTGELFF
size: .; V: TRBV4-3; J: TRBJ1-2; length: 13; D: .; DNA: TGCGCCAGCAGCCAAGATAGAGCGGATGGCTACACCTTC; CDR3: CASSQDRADGYTF
size: few; V: TRBV9; J: TRBJ2-1; length: 13; D: TRBD2; DNA: TGTGCCAGCAACGGGCGGGGGTCCCATGAGCAGTTCTTC; CDR3: CASNGRGSHEQFF
size: once; V: TRBV23-1; J: TRBJ1-5; length: 16; D: .; DNA: TGCGCCAGCAGTCAAACGGGGGTCGACGGCAATCAGCCCCAGCATTTT; CDR3: CASSQTGVDGNQPQHF
size: .; V: TRBV10-3; J: TRBJ2-5; length: 14; D: .; DNA: TGTGCCATCAGTGAGTCTCGCAGGGGCGAGACCCAGTACTTC; CDR3: CAISESRRGETQYF
size: .; V: TRBV9; J: TRBJ2-7; length: 15; D: TRBD2; DNA: TGTGCCAGCAGCGTAGGGGGCGGGAGTGGCTACGAGCAGTACTTC; CDR3: CASSVGGGSGYEQYF
size: few; V: TRBV12-3/TRBV12-4; J: TRBJ2-6; length: 16; D: TRBD1; DNA: TGTGCCAGCAGTTCTCCGGGACAGGCTGGGGCCAACGTCCTGACTTTC; CDR3: CASSSPGQAGANVLTF
size: .; V: TRBV9; J: TRBJ2-7; length: 15; D: .; DNA: TGTGCCAGCAGCGACCCCCTGGCGGGAAAGGACGAGCAGTACTTC; CDR3: CASSDPLAGKDEQYF
size: .; V: TRBV27; J: TRBJ2-2; length: 17; D: TRBD1; DNA: TGTGCCAGCAGTTTATCACGGACAGGGCTCAACACCGGGGAGCTGTTTTTT; CDR3: CASSLSRTGLNTGELFF
size: .; V: TRBV11-2; J: TRBJ2-7; length: 16; D: TRBD2; DNA: TGTGCCAGCAGCTTACAGTCTAGCGGACTCTCCTACGAGCAGTACTTC; CDR3: CASSLQSSGLSYEQYF
size: .; V: TRBV12-3/TRBV12-4; J: TRBJ2-7; length: 14; D: TRBD2; DNA: TGTGCCAGCAGTGTGGGGAGGGGAAACTACGAGCAGTACTTC; CDR3: CASSVGRGNYEQYF
size: .; V: TRBV20-1; J: TRBJ2-3; length: 14; D: TRBD2; DNA: TGCAGTGCTATGAGGACTAGCCGCACAGATACGCAGTATTTT; CDR3: CSAMRTSRTDTQYF
size: .; V: TRBV5-1; J: TRBJ2-3; length: 14; D: TRBD2; DNA: TGCGCCAGCAGCCGGGGGGGTAGCTCAGATACGCAGTATTTT; CDR3: CASSRGGSSDTQYF
size: many; V: TRBV11-2; J: TRBJ1-2; length: 15; D: .; DNA: TGTGCCAGCAGCTTATCCGACATTATGGCAGGTGGCTACACCTTC; CDR3: CASSLSDIMAGGYTF
size: few; V: TRBV12-3/TRBV12-4; J: TRBJ2-1; length: 15; D: TRBD1; DNA: TGTGCCAGCAGTTTATTGGGACAGGGCGCCAATGAGCAGTTCTTC; CDR3: CASSLLGQGANEQFF
size: .; V: TRBV5-6; J: TRBJ2-7; length: 15; D: .; DNA: TGTGCCAGCAGCTTGGCGCCGGGGAGCTACTACGAGCAGTACTTC; CDR3: CASSLAPGSYYEQYF
size: .; V: TRBV20-1; J: TRBJ2-7; length: 12; D: .; DNA: TGCAGTGCTAGTCTCAGGGTTGGCGAGCAGTACTTC; CDR3: CSASLRVGEQYF
size: many; V: TRBV5-1; J: TRBJ1-1; length: 15; D: .; DNA: TGCGCCAGCAGCTCAGGTACACACGGAGGCACTGAAGCTTTCTTT; CDR3: CASSSGTHGGTEAFF
size: few; V: TRBV6-2/TRBV6-3; J: TRBJ2-5; length: 12; D: .; DNA: TGTGCCAGCTGCACCTGGGAAGAGACCCAGTACTTC; CDR3: CASCTWEETQYF
size: .; V: TRBV25-1; J: TRBJ2-7; length: 11; D: .; DNA: TGTGCCAGCGACGCGGGGTACGAGCAGTACTTC; CDR3: CASDAGYEQYF
size: .; V: TRBV15; J: TRBJ1-4; length: 14; D: .; DNA: TGTGCCACCAGCAGAGATCCACACAATGAAAAACTGTTTTTT; CDR3: CATSRDPHNEKLFF
size: many; V: TRBV29-1; J: TRBJ2-1; length: 14; D: TRBD2; DNA: TGCAGCGTTGGTCCGGGAGGGCCCTACAATGAGCAGTTCTTC; CDR3: CSVGPGGPYNEQFF
size: .; V: TRBV29-1; J: TRBJ2-7; length: 13; D: .; DNA: TGCAGCGTTAAGGGGGGCTTGAACTACGGGCAGTACTTC; CDR3: CSVKGGLNYGQYF
size: .; V: TRBV5-6; J: TRBJ2-1; length: 16; D: TRBD1; DNA: TGTGCCAGCAGCTTCCTTGGGACAGGATCCTACAATGAGCAGTTCTTC; CDR3: CASSFLGTGSYNEQFF
size: few; V: TRBV18; J: TRBJ1-4; length: 14; D: .; DNA: TGTGCCAGCTCACCCAGACAGACGAATGAAAAACTGTTTTTT; CDR3: CASSPRQTNEKLFF
size: once; V: TRBV5-6; J: TRBJ2-5; length: 17; D: TRBD1; DNA: TGTGCCAGCAGCTTGCTTTATCCAGGGACAGAACAAGAGACCCAGTACTTC; CDR3: CASSLLYPGTEQETQYF
size: many; V: TRBV11-2; J: TRBJ2-6; length: 16; D: .; DNA: TGTGCCAGCAGCTTAATGTGGGGCTCTGGGGCCAACGTCCTGACTTTC; CDR3: CASSLMWGSGANVLTF
size: .; V: TRBV5-1; J: TRBJ2-3; length: 15; D: .; DNA: TGCGCCAGCAGCGAAGGGACCACCATGGTACATACGCAGTATTTT; CDR3: CASSEGTTMVHTQYF
size: few; V: TRBV7-9; J: TRBJ2-7; length: 11; D: .; DNA: TGTGCCAGCAGCTTAACCCACGAGCAGTACTTC; CDR3: CASSLTHEQYF
size: .; V: TRBV28; J: TRBJ2-2; length: 17; D: .; DNA: TGTGCCAGCAGTTTACAATATGGGGGAGGAAAGGCCGGGGAGCTGTTTTTT; CDR3: CASSLQYGGGKAGELFF
size: few; V: TRBV29-1; J: TRBJ1-5; length: 13; D: .; DNA: TGCAGCGTTGGACAGAATAGCAATCAGCCCCAGCATTTT; CDR3: CSVGQNSNQPQHF
size: few; V: TRBV7-9; J: TRBJ1-2; length: 14; D: .; DNA: TGTGCCAGCAGCCCCAGACAGGAACTATATGGCTACACCTTC; CDR3: CASSPRQELYGYTF
size: .; V: TRBV5-1; J: TRBJ1-1; length: 16; D: .; DNA: TGCGCCAGCAGCTTGACGACATGGGGCTCCAACACTGAAGCTTTCTTT; CDR3: CASSLTTWGSNTEAFF
size: many; V: TRBV27; J: TRBJ2-2; length: 15; D: .; DNA: TGTGCCAGCAGTTTAATGGCAGGGGCGGCCGGGGAGCTGTTTTTT; CDR3: CASSLMAGAAGELFF
size: few; V: TRBV20-1; J: TRBJ2-2; length: 14; D: .; DNA: TGCAGTGCGGGGGGACAGACGAACACCGGGGAGCTGTTTTTT; CDR3: CSAGGQTNTGELFF
size: .; V: TRBV6-2/TRBV6-3; J: TRBJ2-5; length: 15; D: TRBD2; DNA: TGTGCCAGCAGTTATCCGGGACTAGCGATAGAGACCCAGTACTTC; CDR3: CASSYPGLAIETQYF
size: .; V: TRBV29-1; J: TRBJ2-3; length: 13; D: .; DNA: TGCACTCTCGGGGGCCCGAGGACAGATACGCAGTATTTT; CDR3: CTLGGPRTDTQYF
size: .; V: TRBV6-5; J: TRBJ2-5; length: 17; D: TRBD1; DNA: TGTGCCAGCAGTTACTCTGGACAGGGTAACATCCAAGAGACCCAGTACTTC; CDR3: CASSYSGQGNIQETQYF
size: .; V: TRBV3-1; J: TRBJ2-7; length: 17; D: .; DNA: TGTGCCAGCAGCCAAGATTTGCTAGGACTGGTTACCTACGAGCAGTACTTC; CDR3: CASSQDLLGLVTYEQYF